Shown below are 24 T cell receptor beta chains from a single sample sequenced in a study of T cells in Graves' hyperthyroidism and ophthalmopathy. RNA transcripts provided the source from which TCR beta CDR3 regions were amplified. The HTBI set primed first-round TCR CDR3 RT-PCR. TCRdb itself ran the multiplex PCR reads through MiXCR, one entry per CDR3 protein. The table has about 400,000 distinct CDR3 sequences, roughly an eighth seen once. Sequencing was carried out using blood. Source of these receptors: a woman younger than 30 with Graves' hyperthyroidism.

The chain couples TRBV27 to TRBJ2-7, with 11 bases that match TRBD2. Germline-derived CDR1 and CDR2 are MNHEY and SMNVEV (reference sequence). The CDR3 covers 16 residues. Trimming took 0 bases from V and 3 from J; bases not matched to a gene: 4. The DNA of the CDR3 is TGTGCCAGCAGTTTATCGGGACTAGCGGACGTCTACGAGCAGTACTTC. It codes for CASSLSGLADVYEQYF.

This clonotype was observed at least ten times. The V and J genes are TRBV30 and TRBJ2-7; 7 bases match TRBD2. The CDR3 runs 15 residues. The V gene end was trimmed by 0 bases and the J gene end by 3 bases; junction bases not matched to a gene: 8. Per the germline V gene, CDR1 is GTSNPN and CDR2 is SVGIG (reference sequence). This CDR3 reads CAWSVGLDLFYEQYF. CDR3 DNA sequence: TGTGCCTGGAGTGTAGGACTAGATCTATTCTACGAGCAGTACTTC.

This clonotype has ten or more counts. The genes are TRBV30 and TRBJ2-7, with D tentatively TRBD1 (6 bases). The V and J ends lost 3 bases and 3 bases respectively, with 6 bases between them. This CDR3 comprises 11 residues. CDR1 and CDR2 (germline): GTSNPN, SVGIG (reference sequence). The CDR3 coding sequence is TGTGCCTGGAGGACAGGCTACGAGCAGTACTTC. Amino acids: CAWRTGYEQYF.

The chain has TRBV5-1 and TRBJ1-1, with D unclear. Between the trimmed V and J ends, which lost 4 bases and 4 bases, there was a span of 17 bases. Per germline, CDR1 SGHRS and CDR2 YFSETQ. The CDR3 has 15 residues. The CDR3 DNA sequence: TGCGCCAGCAGCCCCTATCTCCCCCCCGCCACTGAAGCTTTCTTT. Protein: CASSPYLPPATEAFF.

This clonotype was seen just once. V and J are TRBV7-9 and TRBJ2-7; the D gene is possibly TRBD1 (6 bases). This CDR3 has 16 residues. From germline, CDR1 is SEHNR and CDR2 FQNEAQ (reference sequence). Trimming cost V 1 base and J 0 bases, with 13 bases left between them. DNA of the CDR3: TGTGCCAGCAGCTTAGGGCAGGGGCTCCCCTCCTACGAGCAGTACTTC. Protein sequence: CASSLGQGLPSYEQYF.

This clonotype was seen at least ten times. The genes are TRBV20-1 and TRBJ2-1; 10 bases are shared with TRBD2. With V trimmed by 4 bases and J by 1 base, 7 bases remained unmatched. The CDR3 runs 16 residues. Per germline, CDR1 DFQATT and CDR2 SNEGSKA (reference sequence). Written as DNA, the CDR3 is TGCAGTGCTAATCTAGCGGGAGTAGGATCCTACAATGAGCAGTTCTTC. It translates to CSANLAGVGSYNEQFF.

This clonotype was detected a few times. This chain uses TRBV6-4 with TRBJ1-1; TRBD1 agrees at 7 bases. J was trimmed by 0 bases and V by 8 bases; bases with no gene match: 30. The CDR3 runs 22 residues. Germline V CDR1 and CDR2: MRHNA, SNTAGT. The CDR3 bases are TGTGCCAGCGGAGGGCTAACCTACAGCAGAGAGAAGGGGGCCGAAATGAACACTGAAGCTTTCTTT. Amino acid sequence: CASGGLTYSREKGAEMNTEAFF.

At least ten counts were recorded for this clonotype. CDR3 in amino acids: CASRSATASYYEQYF. The CDR3 nucleotides read TGTGCCAGCAGATCAGCGACTGCTTCCTACTACGAGCAGTACTTC. The chain has TRBV27 and TRBJ2-7; D remains ambiguous. CDR1 MNHEY and CDR2 SMNVEV come from the germline V gene (reference sequence). V lost 6 bases and J lost 3, with 18 bases in between. This CDR3 comprises 15 residues.

The gene calls are TRBV4-1 and TRBJ1-1; D is ambiguous. Trimming stripped 0 bases from V and 0 bases from J, with 11 bases between. This CDR3 is built from 16 residues. Germline-derived CDR1 and CDR2 are MGHRA and YSYEKL. CDR3 nucleotide sequence: TGCGCCAGCAGCCAAGATCCAGGCGGCATGAACACTGAAGCTTTCTTT. Amino acid sequence: CASSQDPGGMNTEAFF.

This clonotype has ten or more counts. J is TRBJ1-5 and V is TRBV3-1; no clear D. The CDR3 runs 15 residues. With 0 bases removed from V and 6 bases from J, the gap between germline ends came to 12 bases. Germline loops: CDR1 LGHDT, CDR2 YNNKEL (reference sequence). The CDR3 here is CASSQDTGVGQPQHF. In DNA form, the CDR3 reads TGTGCCAGCAGCCAAGATACCGGGGTCGGTCAGCCCCAGCATTTT.

This clonotype was detected a few times. A much larger clone lies one base from this, so it may be a read error. The V call is TRBV28, the J call TRBJ2-7; no clear D gene. V shed 6 bases and J shed 6 bases, with 12 bases lying between them. The CDR3 sequence is 12 residues long. Germline CDR1 and CDR2: MDHEN and SYDVKM. The chain's CDR3 is CASSLTLCEQYF. Here the CDR3 DNA reads TGTGCCAGCAGCCTGACACTTTGCGAGCAGTACTTC. The full variable domain, with the rest looked up from reference TRBV28 and TRBJ2-7, is DVKVTQSSRYLVKRTGEKVFLECVQDMDHENMFWYRQDPGLGLRLIYFSYDVKMKEKGDIPEGYSVSREKKERFSLILESASTNQTSMYLCASSLTLCEQYFGPGTRLTVT.

This clonotype was seen repeatedly, ten times or more. This chain uses TRBV12-3 or TRBV12-4 with TRBJ2-5; TRBD2 matches at 11 bases. The CDR3 runs to 15 residues. J was trimmed by 2 bases and V by 6 bases; bases with no gene match: 5. The CDR3 spells CASSKLAGVQETQYF. DNA for the CDR3: TGTGCCAGCAGCAAACTAGCGGGAGTACAAGAGACCCAGTACTTC.

The V call is TRBV7-6, the J call TRBJ2-1; D call uncertain. CDR1 is SGHVS, CDR2 FNYEAQ, per germline. There are 13 residues in the CDR3. V dropped 1 base and J dropped 6 bases, with 7 bases sitting between them. CDR3 bases: TGTGCCAGCAGCTTAGGGAAACTCAATGAGCAGTTCTTC. It codes for CASSLGKLNEQFF.

In its sample, this clonotype was seen many times. V usage is TRBV30 and J usage is TRBJ1-2; D remains ambiguous. Germline loops: CDR1 GTSNPN, CDR2 SVGIG (reference sequence). CDR3 size: 16 residues. The V end lost 4 bases, the J end lost 3 bases, and 21 bases lay between the germline ends. The CDR3 coding sequence is TGTGCCTGGACCTTGGGAGGGCCACTACGCCACTATGGCTACACCTTC. It specifies CAWTLGGPLRHYGYTF.

V and J are TRBV6-5 and TRBJ2-4; 10 bases line up with TRBD2. The germline V gene has CDR1 MNHEY and CDR2 SVGAGI. Trimming cost V 0 bases and J 1 base; bases outside gene matches: 12. The CDR3 has 20 residues. The DNA for the CDR3 is TGTGCCAGCAGTTACTCTGGAAATACTAGCGGGAAAGGGGCCAAAAACATTCAGTACTTC. This translates into CASSYSGNTSGKGAKNIQYF.

The chain joins TRBV12-3 or TRBV12-4 to TRBJ2-2; unclear D gene. Trimming took 4 bases from V and 7 from J, leaving 4 bases between them. This CDR3 spans 11 amino acids. The CDR3 region has the DNA TGTGCCAGCAGTTCCGACGGGGAGCTGTTTTTT. As protein: CASSSDGELFF.

The table lists this clonotype with many counts. The chain carries TRBV20-1 and TRBJ1-1, with 7 bases matching TRBD1. The junction had 4 bases not matched to a gene; V was cut back by 1 base and J by 2 bases. The CDR3 length is 14 residues. CDR1 DFQATT and CDR2 SNEGSKA come from the germline V gene (reference sequence). CDR3 loop: CSARVPGGNTEAFF. CDR3 DNA: TGCAGTGCTAGAGTACCAGGGGGAAACACTGAAGCTTTCTTT.

This clonotype was picked up many times. The rearrangement links TRBV28 to TRBJ1-1; 7 bases map to TRBD1. V dropped 7 bases and J dropped 5; count of bases not matched to a gene: 13. Germline CDR1 reads MDHEN; CDR2 reads SYDVKM. This CDR3 is built from 15 residues. This CDR3 is CASMDSAGGRTEAFF. CDR3 coding DNA: TGTGCCAGCATGGATTCGGCAGGGGGAAGGACTGAAGCTTTCTTT.

The sample holds a few counts of this clonotype. The chain employs TRBV6-2 or TRBV6-3 and TRBJ2-7; 10 nucleotides line up with TRBD1. The trim removed 6 bases at V and 4 bases at J, leaving 6 bases unmatched. Germline CDR1 MNHEY, CDR2 SVGEGT. The CDR3 spans 14 residues. In DNA form, the CDR3 reads TGTGCCAGCAGATTGACAGGGGGCGCGTACGAGCAGTACTTC. Translating it yields CASRLTGGAYEQYF.

This clonotype appeared a few times. The chain links TRBV12-3 or TRBV12-4 to TRBJ2-2; D is undetermined. V was clipped by 2 bases and J by 2 bases, with 9 bases between them. CDR3 length: 15 residues. The CDR3 is CASSLRQINTGELFF. The DNA for the CDR3 is TGTGCCAGCAGTTTAAGGCAGATTAACACCGGGGAGCTGTTTTTT.

In this sample, this clonotype turned up a few times. The chain is built from TRBV2 and TRBJ1-6; D not resolved. Trimming took 6 bases from V and 9 from J, leaving 12 bases between them. This CDR3 is built from 13 residues. From germline, CDR1 is SNHLY and CDR2 FYNNEI. This CDR3 reads CASREISGSPLHF. The CDR3 DNA sequence: TGTGCCAGCAGGGAAATATCAGGTTCACCCCTCCACTTT.

The chain links TRBV25-1 to TRBJ2-3; D not resolved. V was cut by 5 bases and J by 0 bases, with 9 bases left in between. Germline lookup yields CDR1 MGHDK and CDR2 SYGVNS. This CDR3 comprises 14 residues. The CDR3 region is CASSTLYSTDTQYF. The CDR3 DNA follows: TGTGCCAGCAGTACCCTCTATAGCACAGATACGCAGTATTTT.

V usage is TRBV20-1 and J usage is TRBJ1-2; D is undetermined. Trimming pared 2 bases from V and 0 bases from J, leaving 16 bases between. CDR3 size: 16 residues. The V gene's germline CDR1 is DFQATT and CDR2 SNEGSKA (reference sequence). CDR3 sequence: CSARPTTESTNYGYTF. The CDR3 nucleotides are TGCAGTGCTAGACCCACCACTGAGAGCACTAACTATGGCTACACCTTC.

Only a few counts were recorded for this clonotype. This chain links TRBV27 with TRBJ1-1; 9 nucleotides agree with TRBD1. This CDR3 region has 14 residues. The junction had 13 bases not matched to a gene; V was cut back by 10 bases and J by 7 bases. Germline lookup yields CDR1 MNHEY and CDR2 SMNVEV (reference sequence). In DNA, the CDR3 is TGTGCCACCAAAACCGGGACAGGGTACGTTGAAGCTTTCTTT. This codes for CATKTGTGYVEAFF.